This is a list of T cell receptor beta chains from one sample in a study of cytomegalovirus exposure and HLA in healthy donors. The protocol was immunoSEQ multiplex PCR, while the TCRdb copy is restricted to in-frame clones and leaves out a portion. The repertoire holds about 130,000 clones, approximately 84% seen once, with less than 35% in the top ten. Sequenced: PBMCs. The receptors were sampled from a man aged 25 to 40 in good health and CMV-seropositive. The CDR3 runs from the conserved cysteine through the conserved F or W. A D gene is named only where the DNA matches it firmly.

D: TRBD2; V: TRBV11-2; CDR3: CASSLYSGSSFEQYF
D: TRBD1; V: TRBV6-1; CDR3: CASDWAGGLGDTQYF
D: -; V: TRBV2; CDR3: CASTLTDGRNEKLFF
D: -; V: TRBV7-3; CDR3: CASSTSSGNTIYF
D: -; V: TRBV29-1; CDR3: CSVSEDGYTF
D: TRBD1; V: TRBV6-4; CDR3: CASSATGTVSGANVLTF
D: TRBD1; V: TRBV18; CDR3: CASSPQGDRGNQPQHF
D: -; V: TRBV6-1; CDR3: CASSAPGYYGYTF
D: -; V: TRBV29-1; CDR3: CSVETGNQPQHF
D: TRBD1; V: TRBV12-5; CDR3: CASGRATGVEQFF
D: -; V: TRBV11-2; CDR3: CASSLAGGGNSPLHF
D: -; V: TRBV4-2; CDR3: CASSQVLLNTGELFF
D: TRBD1; V: TRBV5-6; CDR3: CASRGQLNTEAFF
D: -; V: TRBV9; CDR3: CASSAKQGVDTEAFF
D: -; V: TRBV18; CDR3: CASYRGHPDYGYTF
D: -; V: TRBV9; CDR3: CASSVKGGGDTQYF
D: TRBD1; V: TRBV30; CDR3: CAWSRQGAVGELFF
D: -; V: TRBV9; CDR3: CASSLGTKYNEQFF
D: TRBD2; V: TRBV4-1; CDR3: CASSLALIAGRYEQYF
D: TRBD1; V: TRBV9; CDR3: CASSVGQGAQTGELFF
D: TRBD1; V: TRBV25-1; CDR3: CASSESVQGGGYTF
D: TRBD2; V: TRBV9; CDR3: CASSDRGGYYNEQFF
D: -; V: TRBV25-1; CDR3: CASSGSSKPTGELFF
D: -; V: TRBV25-1; CDR3: CASGASLGFHTEAFF
D: -; V: TRBV7-2; CDR3: CASSPGLEETQYF
D: -; V: TRBV4-1; CDR3: CASSQPLDTF
D: -; V: TRBV21-1; CDR3: CASSSTGGGYTF
D: -; V: TRBV5-4; CDR3: CASSLAGGHSDGYTF
D: TRBD2; V: TRBV14; CDR3: CASSSGLAGLKDEQYF
D: -; V: TRBV5-1; CDR3: CASSLPARASGEQFF
D: -; V: TRBV15; CDR3: CATSQGGGRADYEQYF
D: -; V: TRBV4-3; CDR3: CASSQDGPASSYNSPLHF
D: -; V: TRBV11-2; CDR3: CASSRSVGEPQHF